What follows are 14 T cell receptor beta chains derived from one specimen sequenced in a study of shared clonotypes between healthy human individuals. Clones were read by immunoSEQ multiplex PCR, and TCRdb kept only the in-frame ones, dropping some. The sample includes 2 million or so clones, roughly 95% seen only once; the top ten take approximately 1.2%. Naive-designated CD8 cells lacked CD45RO, were positively enriched for CCR7, and omitted terminally differentiated effector memory CD45RA+ cells. Material for sequencing was naive CD8+ T cells sorted from blood. These receptors came from a man younger than 30 in good health.

The V and J genes are TRBV10-2 and TRBJ2-3; no clear D gene. V was cut by 3 bases and J by 4 bases, with 8 bases left in between. This CDR3 is built from 13 residues. CDR1 and CDR2 from the germline V gene are WSHSY and SAAADI. The CDR3 DNA sequence: TGCGCCAGCAGTGAAAAGGTGGCAGATACGCAGTATTTT. This sequence encodes CASSEKVADTQYF.

This clone was counted a few times. In DNA form, the CDR3 reads TGTGCCAGCAGCTTAGACAGGGGCATGAACACTGAAGCTTTCTTT. It translates to CASSLDRGMNTEAFF. The chain combines TRBV5-6 with TRBJ1-1, with 8 bases identical to TRBD1. The CDR3 is 15 amino acids. CDR1 is SGHDT, CDR2 YYEEEE, per germline. The junction had 3 bases not matched to a gene; V was cut back by 2 bases and J by 0 bases.

The chain links TRBV6-5 to TRBJ2-5; D is undetermined. The V gene lost 8 bases and the J gene lost 5 bases, with 9 bases spanning the gap. The germline V gene has CDR1 MNHEY and CDR2 SVGAGI. The CDR3 contains 11 residues. CDR3 coding DNA: TGTGCCAGCCCCCCCCCGGAGACCCAGTACTTC. This gives the protein CASPPPETQYF.

The chain couples TRBV9 to TRBJ1-3, with D maybe TRBD1 (5 bases). The CDR3 runs to 14 residues. Trimming took 4 bases from V and 11 from J, leaving 19 bases between them. From germline, CDR1 is SGDLS and CDR2 YYNGEE. The CDR3 loop is CASSLGTSGSPIYF. CDR3 nucleotides: TGTGCCAGCAGCCTAGGGACCAGCGGCTCTCCCATATATTTT.

The gene calls are TRBV7-9 and TRBJ1-2; D gene uncertain. Per the germline V gene, CDR1 is SEHNR and CDR2 is FQNEAQ (reference sequence). V was trimmed by 5 bases and J by 5 bases, leaving 12 bases between them. There are 13 residues in the CDR3. The CDR3 loop reads CASSDNPRYGYTF. The CDR3 DNA reads TGTGCCAGCAGCGACAACCCTCGATATGGCTACACCTTC.

The genes are TRBV19 and TRBJ1-5, with D tentatively TRBD1 (5 bases). CDR3 length: 18 amino acids. Looked up from germline, CDR1 is LNHDA and CDR2 is SQIVND (reference sequence). The ends were cut back, 0 bases at V and 0 bases at J, with 15 bases in the middle. The CDR3, as DNA: TGTGCCAGTAGTATAGACCTCCCAGGGCCGAATAGCAATCAGCCCCAGCATTTT. Translated: CASSIDLPGPNSNQPQHF.

This chain joins TRBV27 and TRBJ2-5; weak D call: TRBD2 (5 bases). CDR1 is MNHEY and CDR2 is SMNVEV in the germline V gene (reference sequence). The CDR3 has 15 amino acids. V gave up 0 bases and J gave up 5 bases, with 13 bases separating them. Here the CDR3 DNA reads TGTGCCAGCAGTTTATCCCCCAATTCGGGGGAGACCCAGTACTTC. As protein: CASSLSPNSGETQYF.

The gene calls are TRBV4-1 and TRBJ2-1; D is uncertain. CDR1 is MGHRA and CDR2 is YSYEKL in the germline V gene. The V and J ends lost 0 bases and 9 bases respectively, with 9 bases between them. This CDR3 is built from 13 residues. The CDR3 DNA reads as TGCGCCAGCAGCCAAGACTTAGAAGCTGAGCAGTTCTTC. Protein product: CASSQDLEAEQFF.

This clone appeared a single time. The genes are TRBV7-9 and TRBJ2-7; 7 bases are a match to TRBD2. Germline-derived CDR1 and CDR2 are SEHNR and FQNEAQ (reference sequence). The CDR3 is 15 residues long. After removal of 1 base from V and 2 bases from J, the junction contained 5 bases not matched to a gene. This CDR3 is CASSLVGEGPYEQYF. In DNA, the CDR3 is TGTGCCAGCAGCTTAGTAGGGGAGGGACCCTACGAGCAGTACTTC.

The chain employs TRBV19 and TRBJ2-1; D possibly corresponds to TRBD2 (6 bases). The CDR3 is 13 residues long. Germline V gene sequence: CDR1 LNHDA, CDR2 SQIVND (reference sequence). The V end lost 10 bases, the J end lost 8 bases, and 18 bases lay between the germline ends. The CDR3 DNA sequence: TGTGCCACCCGGGACTTCCTTGGGGATGAGCAGTTCTTC. This codes for CATRDFLGDEQFF.

The J gene is TRBJ2-3, the V gene TRBV2, with 13 bases fitting TRBD2. The germline CDR1 and CDR2 sequences are SNHLY and FYNNEI. The CDR3 extends over 16 amino acids. With V trimmed by 5 bases and J by 5 bases, 7 bases remained unmatched. The CDR3 sequence is CASSILAGGFQDTQYF. DNA of the CDR3: TGTGCCAGCAGTATACTAGCGGGAGGGTTTCAAGATACGCAGTATTTT.

Here the CDR3 reads CASSHVPGEQYF. The CDR3 nucleotides read TGTGCCAGCAGTCATGTACCGGGCGAGCAGTACTTC. The chain recombines TRBV7-9 with TRBJ2-7; D not resolved. Germline loops: CDR1 SEHNR, CDR2 FQNEAQ (reference sequence). The CDR3 runs 12 residues. Trimming removed 6 bases at V and 6 bases at J, with 12 bases between.

The chain has TRBV28 and TRBJ2-5, with 12 positions matching TRBD2. The CDR3 length is 16 residues. J was trimmed by 3 bases and V by 2 bases; bases with no gene match: 4. Germline lookup yields CDR1 MDHEN and CDR2 SYDVKM. The CDR3 protein is CASSLSLAGGEETQYF. In DNA, the CDR3 is TGTGCCAGCAGTTTAAGTCTAGCGGGGGGGGAAGAGACCCAGTACTTC.

This chain links TRBV14 with TRBJ1-3; D remains ambiguous. V lost 1 base to trimming and J lost 2 bases, with 3 bases between them. This CDR3 has 13 amino acids. Germline assignment: CDR1 SGHDN and CDR2 FVKESK. The CDR3 here is CASSQGPGNTIYF. CDR3 nucleotides: TGTGCCAGCAGCCAAGGTCCTGGAAACACCATATATTTT.